This T cell receptor beta chain emerged from a study of post-analysis software for immune sequencing data. This clonotype came up once. The antigen remains unidentified. The TCR beta cDNA libraries carried unique molecular identifiers. TCRdb re-analysed the PCR reads in MiXCR, keeping a single row per CDR3 protein. The sample holds around 400,000 distinct CDR3 sequences; 39% are singletons and the top ten take roughly 8.2%. The study's findings and limits: TRBV5-6, TRBV5-1 and TRBV20-1 were among roughly five TRBV segments more frequent in patients than controls.

This CDR3 contains 12 residues. Per germline, CDR1 SGHRS and CDR2 YFSETQ. Trimming took 5 bases from V and 3 from J, leaving 9 bases between them. This TCR was recovered from a girl aged 2-15 years with multiple sclerosis. The sequenced sample was blood. The V gene is TRBV5-1, the J gene TRBJ2-7, with D uncertain. The CDR3 loop is CASRSDNYEQYF. The CDR3 DNA reads as TGCGCCAGCAGAAGCGACAACTACGAGCAGTACTTC.